The 15 T cell receptor beta chains in this list originate from one sample, sequenced in a study of post-analysis software for immune sequencing data (dated by TCRdb to about 2015). The study at large found these results: Patients showed significantly higher frequencies than controls for a handful of TRBV segments, among them TRBV5-6, TRBV5-1 and TRBV20-1.

The library was built by means of PCR. Sequenced using an Illumina HiSeq 2500. Unique molecular identifiers were incorporated into TCR beta cDNA libraries to reduce PCR and sequencing biases. TCRdb reworked the public reads: Q25 trimming with fastp, MiXCR clone assembly, productive beta chains retained. Rows with one shared CDR3 protein collapse into an entry with the most common genes and DNA. This sample is represented by roughly 650,000 distinct CDR3 sequences; 59% of them were singletons. The ten largest clones take up over 9% of the sample. Their recognized antigens are unknown. Sequencing input: blood. The receptor set was obtained from a girl aged 2 to 9 with multiple sclerosis.

The chain joins TRBV28 to TRBJ2-5; D is ambiguous. The assigned J gene may be wrong: the sequence end matches TRBJ2-7 better. Germline CDR1 is MDHEN and CDR2 is SYDVKM. The CDR3 is made up of 12 amino acids. The CDR3: CASSPPLAEQYF. CDR3 sequence (DNA): TGTGCCAGCAGCCCTCCTTTGGCCGAGCAGTACTTC.

This chain uses TRBV27 with TRBJ2-1, with 13 bases aligning to TRBD2. The germline V gene has CDR1 MNHEY and CDR2 SMNVEV (reference sequence). The J segment lost 1 base and the V segment lost 6 bases, leaving 9 bases of the junction unmatched. The CDR3 sequence is 18 residues long. CDR3 sequence: CASSTLAGGLGSYNEQFF. The CDR3 region has the DNA TGTGCCAGCAGCACACTAGCGGGGGGGCTGGGTTCCTACAATGAGCAGTTCTTC.

The rearrangement links TRBV7-2 to TRBJ2-5; 10 bases align to TRBD2. CDR1 is SGHTA, CDR2 FQGNSA, per germline. CDR3 length: 19 amino acids. J lost 4 bases, V lost 1 base, and 15 bases had no gene match. CDR3 DNA: TGTGCCAGCAGCTTAGGATTGGCTAGCGGGGGCCCGAGGGGAGAGACCCAGTACTTC. The encoded protein is CASSLGLASGGPRGETQYF.

This clonotype was counted a few times. The rearrangement uses TRBV12-3 or TRBV12-4 and TRBJ2-3; no definite D call. CDR3 length: 14 residues. The V and J ends lost 4 bases and 0 bases respectively, with 8 bases between them. The CDR3 is CASSSTGSTDTQYF. In DNA, the CDR3 is TGTGCCAGCAGTTCCACGGGTAGCACAGATACGCAGTATTTT.

V is TRBV5-1 and J is TRBJ1-2; D unresolved. Deletions cut 0 bases from V and 6 bases from J, with 12 bases between. The CDR3 has 14 residues. Germline V gives CDR1 SGHRS, CDR2 YFSETQ. CDR3 amino acids: CASSLVIPDDGYTF. DNA for the CDR3: TGCGCCAGCAGCTTGGTCATCCCTGATGATGGCTACACCTTC. The whole variable domain, filled in from reference TRBV5-1 and TRBJ1-2, reads KAGVTQTPRYLIKTRGQQVTLSCSPISGHRSVSWYQQTPGQGLQFLFEYFSETQRNKGNFPGRFSGRQFSNSRSEMNVSTLELGDSALYLCASSLVIPDDGYTFGSGTRLTVV.

V and J are TRBV20-1 and TRBJ1-4, with TRBD1 matching 9 bases. The J segment lost 2 bases and the V segment lost 1 base, leaving 5 bases of the junction unmatched. This CDR3 region has 16 residues. Germline V gives CDR1 DFQATT, CDR2 SNEGSKA (reference sequence). CDR3 loop: CSARGGQGRTNEKLFF. In DNA, the CDR3 is TGCAGTGCTAGAGGGGGACAGGGACGTACTAATGAAAAACTGTTTTTT.

This clonotype has a handful of counts. The V and J genes are TRBV7-2 and TRBJ2-2; D gene ambiguous. V lost 2 bases and J lost 4, with 11 bases in between. The CDR3 runs 15 residues. Germline CDR1 is SGHTA and CDR2 is FQGNSA. CDR3 region: CASSLRVAATGELFF. The CDR3 DNA sequence: TGTGCCAGCAGCTTAAGAGTAGCAGCCACCGGGGAGCTGTTTTTT.

The J gene is TRBJ2-1, the V gene TRBV29-1; 9 bases agree with TRBD1. This CDR3 spans 14 amino acids. From germline, CDR1 is SQVTM and CDR2 ANQGSEA. V shed 4 bases, J shed 7 bases, and the junction held 8 bases outside the gene matches. Here the CDR3 reads CSVGPGQGWNEQFF. DNA of the CDR3: TGCAGCGTTGGTCCGGGACAGGGTTGGAATGAGCAGTTCTTC.

This clonotype has only a few counts. The rearrangement joins TRBV7-2 to TRBJ2-1; no clear D. The V gene's germline CDR1 is SGHTA and CDR2 FQGNSA. This CDR3 has 15 amino acids. The V end lost 3 bases, the J end lost 1 base, and 10 bases lay between the germline ends. In DNA form, the CDR3 reads TGTGCCAGCAGCTTGTCGTCGGATTCCTACAATGAGCAGTTCTTC. This gives the protein CASSLSSDSYNEQFF.

This chain joins TRBV5-1 and TRBJ2-3, with D possibly matching TRBD2 (5 bases). This CDR3 is built from 15 residues. Trimming took 4 bases from V and 4 from J, leaving 16 bases between them. Germline assignment: CDR1 SGHRS and CDR2 YFSETQ. The DNA of the CDR3 is TGCGCCAGCAGCCAGAGGACCCAGCGGTCAGATACGCAGTATTTT. Translating gives CASSQRTQRSDTQYF.

The genes are TRBV20-1 and TRBJ2-1; TRBD1 aligns across 9 bases. Germline V gives CDR1 DFQATT, CDR2 SNEGSKA (reference sequence). The CDR3 is made up of 13 amino acids. V gave up 5 bases and J gave up 3 bases; unmatched junction bases: 2. Written as DNA, the CDR3 is TGCAGTGCTCACAGGGGGCGCTACAATGAGCAGTTCTTC. This sequence encodes CSAHRGRYNEQFF.

A remark on this clonotype: Given a much more abundant clone one base away, this may be a read error. The chain combines TRBV20-1 with TRBJ2-5; 12 bases agree with TRBD2. V shed 5 bases and J 0 bases; nucleotides not matched to a gene: 1. Germline-derived CDR1 and CDR2 are DFQATT and SNEGSKA (reference sequence). The length of the CDR3 is 14 residues. Here the CDR3 reads CSAGLAGYQETQYF. The CDR3 DNA follows: TGCAGTGCTGGACTAGCGGGGTACCAAGAGACCCAGTACTTC.

This clonotype showed up just a few times. The genes are TRBV25-1 and TRBJ2-7; 7 nucleotides agree with TRBD1. The CDR3 loop spans 12 amino acids. The germline V gene encodes CDR1 MGHDK and CDR2 SYGVNS. Losses at the gene ends were 8 bases for V and 5 bases for J; bases not matched to a gene: 6. CDR3 DNA: TGTGCCAGCCTTAACAGGGGCGACGAGCAGTACTTC. This codes for CASLNRGDEQYF.

The chain employs TRBV4-2 and TRBJ2-3; the D is unclear. Germline CDR1 LGHNA, CDR2 YNFKEQ. V was shortened by 1 base and J by 2 bases, with 7 bases between the two germline ends. The CDR3 has 14 amino acids. In nucleotides, the CDR3 is TGTGCCAGCAGCCAAGTCGAAGCCACAGATACGCAGTATTTT. This translates into CASSQVEATDTQYF.

The sample holds a few counts of this clonotype. A much larger clone is a single base away; this may be a read error. The CDR3 protein is CASSHSTDTQYF. The CDR3 DNA reads TGTGCCAGCAGCCATAGCACAGATACGCAGTATTTT. The chain combines TRBV5-6 with TRBJ2-3, with D hard to call. The ends were cut back, 4 bases at V and 0 bases at J, with 3 bases in the middle. In germline, CDR1 is SGHDT, CDR2 YYEEEE. This CDR3 is built from 12 residues.